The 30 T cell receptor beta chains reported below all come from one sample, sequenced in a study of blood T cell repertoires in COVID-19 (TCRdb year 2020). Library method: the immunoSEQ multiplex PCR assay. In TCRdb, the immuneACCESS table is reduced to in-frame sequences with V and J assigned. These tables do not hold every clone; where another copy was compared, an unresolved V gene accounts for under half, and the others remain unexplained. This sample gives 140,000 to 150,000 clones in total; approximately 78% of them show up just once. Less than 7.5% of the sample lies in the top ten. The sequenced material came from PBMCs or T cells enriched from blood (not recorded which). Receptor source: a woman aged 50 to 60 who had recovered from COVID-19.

The CDR3 is CASSPYTDTQYF. The CDR3 DNA is TGTGCCAGCAGCCCTTACACAGATACGCAGTATTTT. The chain links TRBV7-2 to TRBJ2-3, with D uncertain. This CDR3 has 12 residues. Trimming cost V 5 bases and J 2 bases, with 5 bases left between them. The germline gives CDR1 SGHTA, CDR2 FQGNSA.

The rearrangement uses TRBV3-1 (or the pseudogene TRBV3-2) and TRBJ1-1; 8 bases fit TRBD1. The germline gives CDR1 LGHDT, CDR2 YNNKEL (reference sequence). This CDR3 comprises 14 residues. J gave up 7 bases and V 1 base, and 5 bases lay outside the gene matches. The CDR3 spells CASSQGTGTGEAFF. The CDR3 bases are TGTGCCAGCAGCCAAGGGACAGGGACGGGTGAAGCTTTCTTT.

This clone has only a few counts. CDR3: CASSFSGGPYGYTF. The CDR3 DNA is TGTGCCAGCAGCTTTTCAGGGGGCCCCTATGGCTACACCTTC. This chain links TRBV7-2 with TRBJ1-2, with 8 bases identical to TRBD1. Germline V gene lookup returns CDR1 SGHTA and CDR2 FQGNSA. This CDR3 is 14 amino acids long. With V trimmed by 3 bases and J by 4 bases, 4 bases remained unmatched. Complete variable domain (other parts from reference TRBV7-2 and TRBJ1-2): GAGVSQSPSNKVTEKGKDVELRCDPISGHTALYWYRQSLGQGLEFLIYFQGNSAPDKSGLPSDRFSAERTGGSVSTLTIQRTQQEDSAVYLCASSFSGGPYGYTFGSGTRLTVV.

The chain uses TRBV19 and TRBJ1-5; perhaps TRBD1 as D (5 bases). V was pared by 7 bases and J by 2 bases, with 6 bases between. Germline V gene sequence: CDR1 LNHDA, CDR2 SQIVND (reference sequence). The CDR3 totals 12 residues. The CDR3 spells CASIQGNQPQHF. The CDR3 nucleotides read TGTGCCAGTATACAGGGCAATCAGCCCCAGCATTTT.

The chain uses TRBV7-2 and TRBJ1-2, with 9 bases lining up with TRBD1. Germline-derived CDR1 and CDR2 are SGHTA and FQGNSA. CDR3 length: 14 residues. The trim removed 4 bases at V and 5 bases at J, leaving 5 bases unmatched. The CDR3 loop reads CASSYPGQGYGYTF. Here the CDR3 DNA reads TGTGCCAGCAGCTACCCGGGACAGGGTTATGGCTACACCTTC.

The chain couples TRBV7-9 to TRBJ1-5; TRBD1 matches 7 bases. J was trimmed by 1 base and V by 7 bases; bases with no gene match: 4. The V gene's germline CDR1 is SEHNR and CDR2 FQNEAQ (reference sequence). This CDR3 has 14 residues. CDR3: CASTLQGSNQPQHF. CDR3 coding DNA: TGTGCCAGCACCCTACAGGGGAGCAATCAGCCCCAGCATTTT.

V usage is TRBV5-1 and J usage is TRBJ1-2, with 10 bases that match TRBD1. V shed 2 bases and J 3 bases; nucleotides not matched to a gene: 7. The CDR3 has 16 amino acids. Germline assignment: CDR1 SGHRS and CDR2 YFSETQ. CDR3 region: CASSFDRGQFDYGYTF. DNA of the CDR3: TGCGCCAGCAGCTTTGACAGGGGGCAATTCGACTATGGCTACACCTTC.

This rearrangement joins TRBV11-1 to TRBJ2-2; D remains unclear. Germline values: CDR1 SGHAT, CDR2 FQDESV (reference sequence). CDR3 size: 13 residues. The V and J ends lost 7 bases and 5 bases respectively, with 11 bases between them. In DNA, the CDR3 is TGTGCCAGCATCTCCCGCAGGACCGGGGAGCTGTTTTTT. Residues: CASISRRTGELFF.

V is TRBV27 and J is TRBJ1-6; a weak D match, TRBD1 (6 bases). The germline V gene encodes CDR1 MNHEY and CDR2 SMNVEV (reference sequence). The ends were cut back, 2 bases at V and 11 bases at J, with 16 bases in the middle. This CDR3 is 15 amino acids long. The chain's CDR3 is CASSLGGNHAAPLHF. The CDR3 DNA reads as TGTGCCAGCAGTTTAGGGGGCAACCACGCGGCACCCCTCCACTTT.

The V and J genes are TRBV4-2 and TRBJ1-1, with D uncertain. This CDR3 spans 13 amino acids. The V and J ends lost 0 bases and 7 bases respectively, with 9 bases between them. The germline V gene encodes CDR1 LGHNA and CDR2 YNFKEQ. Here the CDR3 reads CASSQDLRVEAFF. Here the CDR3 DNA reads TGTGCCAGCAGCCAAGATTTGCGAGTTGAAGCTTTCTTT.

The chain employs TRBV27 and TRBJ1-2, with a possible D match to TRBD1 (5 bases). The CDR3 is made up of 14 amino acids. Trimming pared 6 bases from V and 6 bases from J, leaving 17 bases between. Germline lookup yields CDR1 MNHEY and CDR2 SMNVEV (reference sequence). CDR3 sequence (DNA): TGTGCCAGCAGAAATCGGGGAGGGGCAGATGGCTACACCTTC. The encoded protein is CASRNRGGADGYTF.

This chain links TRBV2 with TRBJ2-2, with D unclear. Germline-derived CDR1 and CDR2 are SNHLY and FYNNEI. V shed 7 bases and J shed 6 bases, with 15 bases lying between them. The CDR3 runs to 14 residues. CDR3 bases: TGTGCCAGCAACCCGGAGAGTATATCCGGGGAGCTGTTTTTT. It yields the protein CASNPESISGELFF.

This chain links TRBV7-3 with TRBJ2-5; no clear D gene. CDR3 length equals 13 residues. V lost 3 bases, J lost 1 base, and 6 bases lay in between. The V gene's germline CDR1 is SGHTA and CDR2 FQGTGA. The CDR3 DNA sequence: TGTGCCAGCAGCTTTTCTAGCCAAGAGACCCAGTACTTC. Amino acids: CASSFSSQETQYF. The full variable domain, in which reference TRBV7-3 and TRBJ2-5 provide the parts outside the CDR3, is GAGVSQTPSNKVTEKGKYVELRCDPISGHTALYWYRQSLGQGPEFLIYFQGTGAADDSGLPNDRFFAVRPEGSVSTLKIQRTERGDSAVYLCASSFSSQETQYFGPGTRLLVL.

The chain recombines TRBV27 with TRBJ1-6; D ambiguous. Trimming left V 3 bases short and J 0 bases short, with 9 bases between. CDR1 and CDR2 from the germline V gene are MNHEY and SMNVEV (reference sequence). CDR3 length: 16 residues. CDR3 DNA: TGTGCCAGCAGTTTTAAGAGGAGCTCCTATAATTCACCCCTCCACTTT. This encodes CASSFKRSSYNSPLHF.

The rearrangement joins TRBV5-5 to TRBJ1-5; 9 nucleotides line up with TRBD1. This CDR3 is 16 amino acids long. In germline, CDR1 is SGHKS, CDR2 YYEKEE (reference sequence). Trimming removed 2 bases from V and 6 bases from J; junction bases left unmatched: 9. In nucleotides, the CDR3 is TGTGCCAGCAGCTTAAACCCGGGACAGGGAAGTCAGCCCCAGCATTTT. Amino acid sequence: CASSLNPGQGSQPQHF. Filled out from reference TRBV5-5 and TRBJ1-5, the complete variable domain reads DAGVTQSPTHLIKTRGQQVTLRCSPISGHKSVSWYQQVLGQGPQFIFQYYEKEERGRGNFPDRFSARQFPNYSSELNVNALLLGDSALYLCASSLNPGQGSQPQHFGDGTRLSIL.

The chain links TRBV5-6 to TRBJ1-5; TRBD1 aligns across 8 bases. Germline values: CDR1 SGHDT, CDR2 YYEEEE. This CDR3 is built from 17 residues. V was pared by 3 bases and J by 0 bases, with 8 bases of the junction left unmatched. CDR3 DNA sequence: TGTGCCAGCAGCTCTAGACAGGGGATTAGTAGCAATCAGCCCCAGCATTTT. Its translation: CASSSRQGISSNQPQHF. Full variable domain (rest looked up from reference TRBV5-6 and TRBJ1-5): DAGVTQSPTHLIKTRGQQVTLRCSPKSGHDTVSWYQQALGQGPQFIFQYYEEEERQRGNFPDRFSGHQFPNYSSELNVNALLLGDSALYLCASSSRQGISSNQPQHFGDGTRLSIL.

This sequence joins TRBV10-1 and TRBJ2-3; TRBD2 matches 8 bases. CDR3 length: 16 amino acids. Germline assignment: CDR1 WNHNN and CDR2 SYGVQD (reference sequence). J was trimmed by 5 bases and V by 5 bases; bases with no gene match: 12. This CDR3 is CASSSPGTAGGDTQYF. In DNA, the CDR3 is TGCGCCAGCAGTTCACCCGGGACGGCGGGGGGAGATACGCAGTATTTT.

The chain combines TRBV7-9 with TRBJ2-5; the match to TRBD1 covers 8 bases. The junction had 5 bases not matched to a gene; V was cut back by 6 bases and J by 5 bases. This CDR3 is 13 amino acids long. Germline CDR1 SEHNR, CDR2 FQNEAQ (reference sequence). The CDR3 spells CASSSTGVETQYF. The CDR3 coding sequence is TGTGCCAGCAGTTCGACAGGGGTGGAGACCCAGTACTTC. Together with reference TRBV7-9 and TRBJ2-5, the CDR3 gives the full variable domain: DTGVSQNPRHKITKRGQNVTFRCDPISEHNRLYWYRQTLGQGPEFLTYFQNEAQLEKSRLLSDRFSAERPKGSFSTLEIQRTEQGDSAMYLCASSSTGVETQYFGPGTRLLVL.

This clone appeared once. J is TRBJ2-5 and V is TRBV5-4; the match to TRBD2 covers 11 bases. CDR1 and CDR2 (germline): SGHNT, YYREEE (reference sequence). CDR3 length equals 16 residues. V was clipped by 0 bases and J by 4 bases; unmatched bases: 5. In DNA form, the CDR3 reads TGTGCCAGCAGCTTGGGTAGCGGGGGGGCCAGAGAGACCCAGTACTTC. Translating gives CASSLGSGGARETQYF.

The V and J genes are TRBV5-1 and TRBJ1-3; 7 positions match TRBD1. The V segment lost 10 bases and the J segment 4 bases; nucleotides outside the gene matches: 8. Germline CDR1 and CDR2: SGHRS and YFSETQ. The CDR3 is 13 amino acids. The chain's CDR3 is CASQAQGGNTIYF. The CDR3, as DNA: TGCGCCTCACAAGCACAGGGGGGAAACACCATATATTTT.

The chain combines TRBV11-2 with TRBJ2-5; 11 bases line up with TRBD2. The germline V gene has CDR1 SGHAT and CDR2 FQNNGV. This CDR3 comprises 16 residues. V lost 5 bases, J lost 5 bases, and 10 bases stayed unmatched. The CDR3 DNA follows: TGTGCCAGCAGCCCCCGGACTAGCGGGTGGGAGGAGACCCAGTACTTC. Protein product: CASSPRTSGWEETQYF.

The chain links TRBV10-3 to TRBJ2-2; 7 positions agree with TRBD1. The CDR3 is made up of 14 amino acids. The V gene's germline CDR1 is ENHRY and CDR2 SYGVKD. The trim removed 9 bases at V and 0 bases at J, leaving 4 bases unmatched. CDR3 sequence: CAIHGTANTGELFF. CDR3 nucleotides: TGTGCCATTCACGGGACAGCGAACACCGGGGAGCTGTTTTTT.

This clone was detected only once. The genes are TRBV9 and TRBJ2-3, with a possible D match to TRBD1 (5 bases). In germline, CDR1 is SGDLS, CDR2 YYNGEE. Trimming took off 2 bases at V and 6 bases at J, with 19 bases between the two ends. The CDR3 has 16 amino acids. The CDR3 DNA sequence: TGTGCCAGCAGCGTGGGTAGGGGTCCTATCGCCGATACGCAGTATTTT. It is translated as CASSVGRGPIADTQYF.

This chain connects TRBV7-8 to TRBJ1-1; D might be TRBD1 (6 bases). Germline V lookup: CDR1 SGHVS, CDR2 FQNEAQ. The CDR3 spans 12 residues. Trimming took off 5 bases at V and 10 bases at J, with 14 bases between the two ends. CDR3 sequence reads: CASSPNRVRAFF. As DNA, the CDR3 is TGTGCCAGCAGCCCTAACAGGGTAAGAGCTTTCTTT.

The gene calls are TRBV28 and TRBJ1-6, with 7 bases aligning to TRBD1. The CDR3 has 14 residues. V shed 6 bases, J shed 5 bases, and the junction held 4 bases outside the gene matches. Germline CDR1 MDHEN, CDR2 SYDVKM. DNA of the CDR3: TGTGCCAGCAGCGACAGGGTCCATAATTCACCCCTCCACTTT. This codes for CASSDRVHNSPLHF.

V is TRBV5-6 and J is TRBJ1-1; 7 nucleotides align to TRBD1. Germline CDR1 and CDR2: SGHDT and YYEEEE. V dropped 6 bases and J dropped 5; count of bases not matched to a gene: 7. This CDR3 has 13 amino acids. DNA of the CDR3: TGTGCCAGCACCACCCCAGGGGGTACTGAAGCTTTCTTT. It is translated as CASTTPGGTEAFF.

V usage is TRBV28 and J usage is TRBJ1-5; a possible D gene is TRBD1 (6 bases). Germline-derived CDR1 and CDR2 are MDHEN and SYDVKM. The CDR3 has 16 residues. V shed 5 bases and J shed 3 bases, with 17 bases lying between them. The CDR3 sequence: CASSRPKDRFNQPQHF. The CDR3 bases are TGTGCCAGCAGTAGACCTAAGGACAGATTCAATCAGCCCCAGCATTTT.

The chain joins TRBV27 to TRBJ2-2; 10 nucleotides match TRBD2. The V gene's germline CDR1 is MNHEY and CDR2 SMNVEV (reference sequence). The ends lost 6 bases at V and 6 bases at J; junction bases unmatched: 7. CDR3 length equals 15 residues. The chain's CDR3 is CASRLAGWGAGELFF. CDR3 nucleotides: TGTGCCAGCAGACTAGCGGGGTGGGGGGCCGGGGAGCTGTTTTTT.

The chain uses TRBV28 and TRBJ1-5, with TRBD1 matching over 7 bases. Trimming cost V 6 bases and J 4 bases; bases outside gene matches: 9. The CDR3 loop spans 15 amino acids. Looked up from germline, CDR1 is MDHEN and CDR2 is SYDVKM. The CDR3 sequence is CASRGGQFTNQPQHF. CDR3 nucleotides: TGTGCCAGCAGGGGGGGACAGTTTACTAATCAGCCCCAGCATTTT.

As DNA, the CDR3 is TGCGCCAGCAGCTTGGGTCGGGGGATACTAGCCAAAAACATTCAGTACTTC. As protein: CASSLGRGILAKNIQYF. The gene calls are TRBV5-1 and TRBJ2-4; D perhaps matches TRBD2 (6 bases). Germline V gene sequence: CDR1 SGHRS, CDR2 YFSETQ. The CDR3 contains 17 residues. V was clipped by 0 bases and J by 0 bases, with 13 bases between them.